This entry lists 28 T cell receptor beta chains sequenced from one sample in a study of cytomegalovirus exposure and HLA in healthy donors. The PCR ran on 60 Vbeta and 13 Jbeta primers. Sequencing used immunoSEQ multiplex PCR; TCRdb keeps in-frame clones, though not all of them. The sample has over 95,000 clones, about 79% seen once. The sequenced sample consisted of PBMCs. Receptor source: a human donor in good health.

This clone was counted a single time. This chain uses TRBV5-4 with TRBJ2-3; D remains unclear. This CDR3 has 13 residues. Germline CDR1 is SGHNT and CDR2 is YYREEE (reference sequence). With 0 bases removed from V and 4 bases from J, the gap between germline ends came to 6 bases. CDR3 protein: CASSLGYSDTQYF. The CDR3, as DNA: TGTGCCAGCAGCTTGGGGTACTCAGATACGCAGTATTTT.

About this clone: At the DNA level, this CDR3 is encoded by other sequences in the same sample as well. The rearrangement links TRBV6-5 to TRBJ1-5; D is undetermined. Trimming pared 3 bases from V and 7 bases from J, leaving 10 bases between. This CDR3 contains 13 residues. The germline V gene has CDR1 MNHEY and CDR2 SVGAGI. The CDR3 spells CASSYREGQPQHF. The CDR3 DNA follows: TGTGCCAGCAGTTATCGGGAGGGCCAGCCCCAGCATTTT.

In this sample, this clone turned up a few times. V usage is TRBV28 and J usage is TRBJ1-5; D is unclear. Deletions cut 5 bases from V and 4 bases from J, with 12 bases between. The germline V gene has CDR1 MDHEN and CDR2 SYDVKM. The length of the CDR3 is 14 residues. The CDR3 nucleotides are TGTGCCAGCAGTCACCGACATGGGAATCAGCCCCAGCATTTT. Translation gives CASSHRHGNQPQHF.

The chain links TRBV11-2 to TRBJ1-4, with TRBD1 matching over 9 bases. The CDR3 sequence is 15 residues long. V lost 1 base to trimming and J lost 5 bases; unmatched junction nucleotides: 2. Germline CDR1 is SGHAT and CDR2 is FQNNGV. Here the CDR3 DNA reads TGTGCCAGCAGCTTAGGGGGACAGGGAAATGAAAAACTGTTTTTT. Protein: CASSLGGQGNEKLFF.

In its sample, this clone was seen a few times. In DNA, the CDR3 is TGTGCCAGCAGCCGGCGACAGGGGGCCACTGAAGCTTTCTTT. Encoded protein: CASSRRQGATEAFF. The V and J genes are TRBV4-2 and TRBJ1-1; TRBD1 matches 10 bases. The CDR3 contains 14 residues. With V trimmed by 4 bases and J by 4 bases, 3 bases remained unmatched. Germline V gives CDR1 LGHNA, CDR2 YNFKEQ.

The chain employs TRBV4-2 and TRBJ2-1, with 11 bases fitting TRBD1. Losses at the gene ends were 1 base for V and 7 bases for J; bases not matched to a gene: 6. Germline V gene lookup returns CDR1 LGHNA and CDR2 YNFKEQ. The CDR3 runs to 16 residues. The CDR3 reads CASSQAGTGGRNEQFF. The DNA of the CDR3 is TGTGCCAGCAGCCAAGCAGGGACAGGGGGTAGGAATGAGCAGTTCTTC.

The CDR3 sequence: CASSSTPYEQYF. The DNA for the CDR3 is TGTGCCAGCAGCTCCACTCCCTACGAGCAGTACTTC. The chain has TRBV7-8 and TRBJ2-7; D gene unclear. Germline CDR1 and CDR2: SGHVS and FQNEAQ. This CDR3 contains 12 residues. The V end was cut by 4 bases, the J end by 2 bases, with 6 bases between. The whole variable domain, filled in from reference TRBV7-8 and TRBJ2-7, reads GAGVSQSPRYKVAKRGQDVALRCDPISGHVSLFWYQQALGQGPEFLTYFQNEAQLDKSGLPSDRFFAERPEGSVSTLKIQRTQQEDSAVYLCASSSTPYEQYFGPGTRLTVT.

This chain joins TRBV18 and TRBJ1-4, with no clear D. CDR1 and CDR2 (germline): KGHSH, LQKENI. The CDR3 runs to 12 residues. V was pared by 3 bases and J by 10 bases, with 9 bases between. Here the CDR3 reads CASSPSRRKLFF. CDR3 sequence (DNA): TGTGCCAGCTCACCGAGCAGGCGAAAACTGTTTTTT.

J is TRBJ2-1 and V is TRBV4-3; maybe TRBD2 (6 bases). Trimming pared 3 bases from V and 5 bases from J, leaving 20 bases between. From germline, CDR1 is LGHNA and CDR2 YSLEER. The CDR3 has 17 residues. CDR3 region: CASSQSAPPGVNNEQFF. CDR3 DNA: TGCGCCAGCAGCCAGAGTGCCCCCCCGGGGGTAAACAATGAGCAGTTCTTC.

This clone was recorded once. The V call is TRBV15, the J call TRBJ1-3, with D uncertain. V was shortened by 5 bases and J by 0 bases, with 2 bases between the two germline ends. This CDR3 is built from 12 residues. The V gene's germline CDR1 is LNHNV and CDR2 YYDKDF (reference sequence). The chain's CDR3 is CATSLSGNTIYF. In nucleotides, the CDR3 is TGTGCCACCAGCCTCTCTGGAAACACCATATATTTT.

V and J are TRBV5-1 and TRBJ2-7; 7 bases fit TRBD1. The J segment lost 0 bases and the V segment lost 3 bases, leaving 9 bases of the junction unmatched. The CDR3 is made up of 16 amino acids. Germline V gene lookup returns CDR1 SGHRS and CDR2 YFSETQ. CDR3 residues: CASSSGIGTDSYEQYF. The CDR3 bases are TGCGCCAGCAGCTCTGGGATCGGGACAGACTCCTACGAGCAGTACTTC. The full variable domain, in which reference TRBV5-1 and TRBJ2-7 provide the parts outside the CDR3, is KAGVTQTPRYLIKTRGQQVTLSCSPISGHRSVSWYQQTPGQGLQFLFEYFSETQRNKGNFPGRFSGRQFSNSRSEMNVSTLELGDSALYLCASSSGIGTDSYEQYFGPGTRLTVT.

This chain links TRBV15 with TRBJ2-1, with 8 bases identical to TRBD1. V trimming: 3 bases; J trimming: 14 bases; junction bases outside the gene matches: 12. This CDR3 comprises 14 residues. Germline CDR1 reads LNHNV; CDR2 reads YYDKDF (reference sequence). CDR3 nucleotides: TGTGCCACCAGCAGGCATGGGGCACAGGGGGTTAAGTTCTTC. It encodes CATSRHGAQGVKFF.

This clone was seen a single time. The V and J genes are TRBV27 and TRBJ1-6; 7 bases are a match to TRBD1. The trim removed 0 bases at V and 10 bases at J, leaving 6 bases unmatched. The CDR3 contains 15 residues. Germline values: CDR1 MNHEY, CDR2 SMNVEV (reference sequence). Here the CDR3 DNA reads TGTGCCAGCAGTTTATCAGACAGGGCGGAATCACCCCTCCACTTT. Its protein product is CASSLSDRAESPLHF.

The chain is built from TRBV7-6 and TRBJ2-1; 7 bases agree with TRBD1. The CDR3 length is 14 residues. V trimming: 1 base; J trimming: 8 bases; junction bases outside the gene matches: 5. Looked up from germline, CDR1 is SGHVS and CDR2 is FNYEAQ. In DNA, the CDR3 is TGTGCCAGCAGCTTAGGTGGGACAGAAGATGAGCAGTTCTTC. Its translation is CASSLGGTEDEQFF.

This rearrangement joins TRBV4-3 to TRBJ1-5; D gene ambiguous. CDR1 and CDR2 from the germline V gene are LGHNA and YSLEER. The length of the CDR3 is 13 residues. V lost 0 bases, J lost 10 bases, and 10 bases lay in between. CDR3 DNA: TGCGCCAGCAGCCAAGATATTCGGGATCCCCAGCATTTT. Residues: CASSQDIRDPQHF.

There are a few counts of this clone. The chain uses TRBV19 and TRBJ2-6; 8 bases agree with TRBD1. Trimming at V came to 5 bases and at J to 0 bases, leaving 6 bases not matched to a gene. This CDR3 spans 17 amino acids. Germline V gene lookup returns CDR1 LNHDA and CDR2 SQIVND (reference sequence). The CDR3 DNA is TGTGCCAGTAGTGCGGGACAGGCTATCTCTGGGGCCAACGTCCTGACTTTC. This codes for CASSAGQAISGANVLTF.

The genes are TRBV28 and TRBJ1-3; possible D gene TRBD1, 5 bases. In germline, CDR1 is MDHEN, CDR2 SYDVKM. The CDR3 totals 19 residues. V was cut by 6 bases and J by 0 bases, with 24 bases left in between. The CDR3 reads CASRSPRKGLTVSGNTIYF. Written as DNA, the CDR3 is TGTGCCAGCAGGTCACCTAGGAAGGGGCTTACCGTCTCTGGAAACACCATATATTTT.

The genes are TRBV11-2 and TRBJ1-5; TRBD1 matches 7 bases. This CDR3 is 15 amino acids long. Germline trimming cut 3 bases from V and 2 bases from J; bases unmatched to any gene: 4. The germline gives CDR1 SGHAT, CDR2 FQNNGV. The DNA for the CDR3 is TGTGCCAGCAGCTTGGCAGGGGGTGGCAATCAGCCCCAGCATTTT. It yields the protein CASSLAGGGNQPQHF. Supplemented by reference TRBV11-2 and TRBJ1-5, the full variable domain reads EAGVAQSPRYKIIEKRQSVAFWCNPISGHATLYWYQQILGQGPKLLIQFQNNGVVDDSQLPKDRFSAERLKGVDSTLKIQPAKLEDSAVYLCASSLAGGGNQPQHFGDGTRLSIL.

The chain recombines TRBV4-2 with TRBJ1-2, with D uncertain. V shed 0 bases and J shed 2 bases, with 10 bases lying between them. The CDR3 runs 15 residues. Looked up from germline, CDR1 is LGHNA and CDR2 is YNFKEQ. The CDR3 region is CASSQESEGNYGYTF. CDR3 coding DNA: TGTGCCAGCAGCCAAGAATCGGAGGGAAACTATGGCTACACCTTC.

The chain joins TRBV7-2 to TRBJ2-5; 11 nucleotides match TRBD1. Germline-derived CDR1 and CDR2 are SGHTA and FQGNSA. The CDR3 is 16 amino acids. Trimming cost V 0 bases and J 2 bases; bases outside gene matches: 2. The CDR3 region is CASSLAGTGGQETQYF. CDR3 in DNA: TGTGCCAGCAGCTTAGCCGGGACAGGGGGACAAGAGACCCAGTACTTC.

The CDR3 sequence is CASSYGDRIDEQFF. DNA for the CDR3: TGTGCCAGCAGCTATGGGGACAGGATCGATGAGCAGTTCTTC. The V gene is TRBV7-7, the J gene TRBJ2-1, with 8 positions matching TRBD1. V gave up 4 bases and J gave up 8 bases; unmatched junction bases: 7. The CDR3 is 14 residues long. Per the germline V gene, CDR1 is SSHAT and CDR2 is FNYEAQ (reference sequence).

This chain links TRBV28 with TRBJ2-3; 8 bases line up with TRBD2. Germline assignment: CDR1 MDHEN and CDR2 SYDVKM. The CDR3 covers 16 residues. V was pared by 3 bases and J by 1 base, with 6 bases of the junction left unmatched. As DNA, the CDR3 is TGTGCCAGCAGTTTTCGACTAGCGCCTGGCACAGATACGCAGTATTTT. Its translation is CASSFRLAPGTDTQYF.

The CDR3 DNA reads as TGTGCCAGCAGCTCCAACCCCAGGGCGTTGTCAGGAGATACGCAGTATTTT. It is translated as CASSSNPRALSGDTQYF. The chain employs TRBV7-2 and TRBJ2-3; D is possibly TRBD1 (5 bases). Germline lookup yields CDR1 SGHTA and CDR2 FQGNSA. V dropped 4 bases and J dropped 5 bases, with 22 bases sitting between them. The CDR3 runs to 17 residues.

The chain recombines TRBV7-6 with TRBJ2-5; D uncertain. Germline CDR1 reads SGHVS; CDR2 reads FNYEAQ. V was pared by 3 bases and J by 5 bases, with 4 bases between. The CDR3 has 11 amino acids. CDR3 residues: CASSFSETQYF. For the CDR3, the DNA is TGTGCCAGCAGCTTCTCGGAGACCCAGTACTTC.

The chain recombines TRBV28 with TRBJ2-5; 15 bases are shared with TRBD2. The J segment lost 0 bases and the V segment lost 2 bases, leaving 1 base of the junction unmatched. Germline V gene lookup returns CDR1 MDHEN and CDR2 SYDVKM. The CDR3 length is 17 residues. In DNA, the CDR3 is TGTGCCAGCAGTTTAGGGACTAGCGGGAGGTACCAAGAGACCCAGTACTTC. It yields the protein CASSLGTSGRYQETQYF.

This clone was counted a single time. The CDR3 DNA is TGCGCCAGCAGCCGGACAGGCAACAATTCACCCCTCCACTTT. This sequence encodes CASSRTGNNSPLHF. This chain uses TRBV4-3 with TRBJ1-6, with 7 nucleotides matching TRBD1. Looked up from germline, CDR1 is LGHNA and CDR2 is YSLEER. Trimming cost V 4 bases and J 7 bases; bases outside gene matches: 4. This CDR3 comprises 14 residues.

The V and J genes are TRBV15 and TRBJ2-4; D is possibly TRBD1 (6 bases). CDR1 and CDR2 from the germline V gene are LNHNV and YYDKDF (reference sequence). The CDR3 covers 14 residues. Trimming cost V 1 base and J 8 bases, with 12 bases left between them. CDR3: CATSRGTAGDIQYF. The DNA for the CDR3 is TGTGCCACCAGCAGAGGGACGGCAGGGGACATTCAGTACTTC.

CDR3 coding DNA: TGTGCCAGCAGCCCCAGACTGGCCTCCTACAATGAGCAGTTCTTC. Translation: CASSPRLASYNEQFF. The genes are TRBV11-1 and TRBJ2-1; D not resolved. V was pared by 5 bases and J by 0 bases, with 11 bases between. The CDR3 runs to 15 residues. The germline gives CDR1 SGHAT, CDR2 FQDESV (reference sequence).